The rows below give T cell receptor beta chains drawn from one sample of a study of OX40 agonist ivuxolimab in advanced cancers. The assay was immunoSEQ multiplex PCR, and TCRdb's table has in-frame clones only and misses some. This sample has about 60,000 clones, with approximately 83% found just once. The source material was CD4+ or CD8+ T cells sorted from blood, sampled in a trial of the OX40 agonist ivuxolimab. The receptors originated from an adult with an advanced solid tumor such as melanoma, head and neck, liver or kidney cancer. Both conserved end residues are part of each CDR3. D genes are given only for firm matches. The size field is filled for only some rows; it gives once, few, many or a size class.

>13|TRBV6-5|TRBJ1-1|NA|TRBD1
TGTGCCAGCAGTGCCGACAGGGGGACTGAAGCTTTCTTT
CASSADRGTEAFF
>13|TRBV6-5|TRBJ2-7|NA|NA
TGTGCCAGCAGTTACGGACGGTTCTACGAGCAGTACTTC
CASSYGRFYEQYF
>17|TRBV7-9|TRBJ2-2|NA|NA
TGTGCCAGCAGCACCTCGAGGGGGGTGACGAACACCGGGGAGCTGTTTTTT
CASSTSRGVTNTGELFF
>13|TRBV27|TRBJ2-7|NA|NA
TGTGCCAGCAGTACCCCCCCGGACTACGAGCAGTACTTC
CASSTPPDYEQYF
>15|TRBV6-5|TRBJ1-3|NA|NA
TGTGCCAGCAGGCAGGGCAGACACTCTGGAAACACCATATATTTT
CASRQGRHSGNTIYF
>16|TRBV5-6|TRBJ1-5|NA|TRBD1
TGTGCCAGCAGCTTGAACGACAGGGGGCGAGGGCAGCCCCAGCATTTT
CASSLNDRGRGQPQHF
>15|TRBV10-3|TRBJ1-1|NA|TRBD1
TGTGCCATAGGACAGGGGGTTTTAGAGAACACTGAAGCTTTCTTT
CAIGQGVLENTEAFF
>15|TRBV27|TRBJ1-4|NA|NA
TGTGCCAGCAGTTTATTGGAGCAGCGGTGGGAAAAACTGTTTTTT
CASSLLEQRWEKLFF
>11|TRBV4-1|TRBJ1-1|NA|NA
TGCGCCAGCAGCCGGGAGAGGGAAGCTTTCTTT
CASSREREAFF
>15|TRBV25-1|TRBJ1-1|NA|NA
TGTGCCAGCAGTAACTACGACAGCCAGAACACTGAAGCTTTCTTT
CASSNYDSQNTEAFF
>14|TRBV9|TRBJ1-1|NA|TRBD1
TGTGCCAGCAGCGGGGGGACAGTGAACACTGAAGCTTTCTTT
CASSGGTVNTEAFF
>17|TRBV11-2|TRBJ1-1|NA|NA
TGTGCCAGCAGCTTAGGCCGGGACGGGTACTTGAACACTGAAGCTTTCTTT
CASSLGRDGYLNTEAFF
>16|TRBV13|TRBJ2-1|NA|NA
TGTGCCAGCAGCCCCTCCACTTCTAGCTCCTACAATGAGCAGTTCTTC
CASSPSTSSSYNEQFF
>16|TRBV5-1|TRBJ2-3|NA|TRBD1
TGCGCCAGCAGCTTGACAAGGGACAGGGTAAAAGCGGCGCAGTATTTT
CASSLTRDRVKAAQYF
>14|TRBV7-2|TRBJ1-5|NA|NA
TGTGCCAGCAGCCCACGGGGGATCGATCAGCCCCAGCATTTT
CASSPRGIDQPQHF
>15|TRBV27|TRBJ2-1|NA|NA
TGTGCCAGCAGTTTTGGGGCGAGGAGGACGGATGAGCAGTTCTTC
CASSFGARRTDEQFF
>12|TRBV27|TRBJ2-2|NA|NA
TGTGCCAGCAGTTCAAACACCGGGGAGCTGTTTTTT
CASSSNTGELFF
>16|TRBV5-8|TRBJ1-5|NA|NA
TGTGCCAGCAGCTTGTCAGTTACCCTTAGCAATCAGCCCCAGCATTTT
CASSLSVTLSNQPQHF
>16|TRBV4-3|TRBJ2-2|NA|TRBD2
TGCGCCAGCAGCCAAGCTTGGCGGGGGGACACCGGGGAGCTGTTTTTT
CASSQAWRGDTGELFF
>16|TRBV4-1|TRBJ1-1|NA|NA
TGCGCCAGCAGCCAAGAGTGGCGGTTAAGGTTTACTGAAGCTTTCTTT
CASSQEWRLRFTEAFF
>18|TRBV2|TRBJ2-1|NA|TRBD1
TGTGCCAGCAGTGTTGACGACAGGGATATCGCAACCTACAATGAGCAGTTCTTC
CASSVDDRDIATYNEQFF
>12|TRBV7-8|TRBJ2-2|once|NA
TGTGCCAGCAGCTGGGTAGCAGGGGAGCTGTTTTTT
CASSWVAGELFF
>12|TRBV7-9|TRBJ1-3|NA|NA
TGTGCCAGCAGCCTCTCTGGAAACACCATATATTTT
CASSLSGNTIYF
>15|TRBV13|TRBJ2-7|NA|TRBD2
TGTGCCAGCAGTTATAGCGGGGGCCAGGGTACCGAGCAGTACTTC
CASSYSGGQGTEQYF
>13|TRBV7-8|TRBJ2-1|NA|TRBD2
TGTGCCAGCAGCTCGGGACTAGTGGATGAGCAGTTCTTC
CASSSGLVDEQFF
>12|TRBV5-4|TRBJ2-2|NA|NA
TGTGCCAGCAGCCCCCTCTCCGGGGAGCTGTTTTTT
CASSPLSGELFF
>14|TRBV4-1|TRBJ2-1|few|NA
TGCGCCAGCAGCCAAGTGGGGTCCCCCAATGAGCAGTTCTTC
CASSQVGSPNEQFF
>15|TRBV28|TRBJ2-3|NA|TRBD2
TGTGCCAGCAGTTTTGGGACTAGCGGGACAGATACGCAGTATTTT
CASSFGTSGTDTQYF
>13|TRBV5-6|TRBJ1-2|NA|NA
TGTGCCAGCAGCCCTGCGACAGGAGGTGGCTACACCTTC
CASSPATGGGYTF
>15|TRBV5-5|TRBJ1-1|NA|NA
TGTGCCAGCAGCTTGGCCATAGCAGGGAGGACTGAAGCTTTCTTT
CASSLAIAGRTEAFF
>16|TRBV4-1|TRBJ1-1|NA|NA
TGCGCCAGCAGCCAACCGCGGGTCAGCAAGAACACTGAAGCTTTCTTT
CASSQPRVSKNTEAFF
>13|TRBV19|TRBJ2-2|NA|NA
TGTGCCAGTAGTCAAAGGGGACCCGGGGAGCTGTTTTTT
CASSQRGPGELFF
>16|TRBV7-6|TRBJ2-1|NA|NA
TGTGCCAGCAGCTTAGCGGAGGTGGGGGCCTCCGGGGAGCAGTTCTTC
CASSLAEVGASGEQFF
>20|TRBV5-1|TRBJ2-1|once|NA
TGCGCCAGCAGCTGGGGTCGTGGCAGGGGCCTCTTACTCTCCTACAATGAGCAGTTCTTC
CASSWGRGRGLLLSYNEQFF
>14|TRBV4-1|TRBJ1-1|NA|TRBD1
TGCGCCAGCAGCCCGCGGACAGGAACCACTGAAGCTTTCTTT
CASSPRTGTTEAFF